This record concerns one T cell receptor beta chain sequence. Repertoires were generated with immunoSEQ multiplex PCR, while TCRdb's copy carries only in-frame clones and drops some. This sample has roughly 75,000 clones; about 92% occur once, and the top ten carry around 2.6%. The data were obtained in a study of T cell changes during pregnancy in multiple sclerosis. This CDR3 region has 16 residues. Germline CDR1 MDHEN, CDR2 SYDVKM. Trimming removed 7 bases from V and 4 bases from J; junction bases left unmatched: 11. The specimen was peripheral blood, collected after pregnancy. The clonotype originates from a female donor in good health, enrolled as a control in a pregnancy study. The rearrangement joins TRBV28 to TRBJ2-3; TRBD1 agrees at 10 bases. The CDR3 DNA follows: TGTGCCAGCACCTCACTGACAGGGGGCCGCTCAGATACGCAGTATTTT. Protein: CASTSLTGGRSDTQYF.